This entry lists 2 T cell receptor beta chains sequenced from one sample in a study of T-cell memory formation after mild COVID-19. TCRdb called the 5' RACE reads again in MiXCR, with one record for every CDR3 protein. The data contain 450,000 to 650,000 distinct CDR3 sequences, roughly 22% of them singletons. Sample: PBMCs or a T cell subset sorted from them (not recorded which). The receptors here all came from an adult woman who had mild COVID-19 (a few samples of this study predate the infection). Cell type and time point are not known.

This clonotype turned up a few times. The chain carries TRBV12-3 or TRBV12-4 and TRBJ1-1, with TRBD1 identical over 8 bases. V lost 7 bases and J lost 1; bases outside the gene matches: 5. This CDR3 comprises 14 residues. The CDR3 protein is CASTYTGGNTEAFF. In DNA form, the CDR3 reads TGTGCCAGCACCTATACAGGGGGGAACACTGAAGCTTTCTTT.

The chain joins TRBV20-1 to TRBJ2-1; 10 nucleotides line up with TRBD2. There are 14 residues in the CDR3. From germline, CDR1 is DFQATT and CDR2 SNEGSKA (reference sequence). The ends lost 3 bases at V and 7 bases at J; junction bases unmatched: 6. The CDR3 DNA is TGCAGTGCTAGCCAGAGCGGGAGGGGGAATGAGCAGTTCTTC. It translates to CSASQSGRGNEQFF.